The clone carrying this T cell receptor (beta chain) turned up a few times. Trimming took 0 bases from V and 3 from J; bases not matched to a gene: 8. This CDR3 spans 17 amino acids. The V gene's germline CDR1 is KGHSH and CDR2 LQKENI. This sample is drawn from a study of blood T cell repertoires in COVID-19. Overall study context: Italy, Spain and the United States were the sources of the convalescent and acute COVID-19 samples. The analysed material was cDNA or gDNA that came from T cells, B-cell-depleted T cells, or PBMCs.

As originally analysed: From reference gene primer amplification, estimates of nucleated cell counts were derived. The repertoire was sequenced with immunoSEQ multiplex PCR; TCRdb's copy has only in-frame clones and lacks some. The V and J calls and clone size are taken from that table; D and trimming were inferred from the DNA. The data show 99,000 or so clones, approximately 87% seen once. This clonotype originated in a man over 45 with acute or convalescent COVID-19. This sequence joins TRBV18 and TRBJ2-3; 8 nucleotides match TRBD1. The sequenced sample consisted of peripheral blood. The CDR3 reads CASSPPSGDRRTDTQYF. CDR3 coding DNA: TGTGCCAGCTCACCACCCTCGGGGGACAGGAGGACAGATACGCAGTATTTT.